This entry lists 24 T cell receptor beta chains sequenced from one sample in a study of regulatory T cells in long-lasting Graves disease. Combining iRepertoire HTBI primers with Arm-PCR of CDR3 regions, the authors built TCR beta libraries. A single record per CDR3 protein comes from TCRdb applying MiXCR to the multiplex PCR reads. The table includes 550,000 or so distinct CDR3 sequences, approximately 12% detected once. Time point meaning: newly diagnosed GD, antithyroid drugs for less than 3 months. The TCR library was made from RNA that had been extracted from PBMCs in TRIzol. Another study also made use of these data, one on T cells in Graves' hyperthyroidism and ophthalmopathy.

Sequenced material: peripheral blood mononuclear cells (PBMCs), taken at new diagnosis, from a patient treated with antithyroid drugs. These receptors all come from a woman between 25 and 40 years old with Graves disease.

This clonotype occurred many times. CDR3 nucleotides: TGTGCCAGCACCCAAGGGACGAGCTCCTATAATTCACCCCTCCACTTT. Residues: CASTQGTSSYNSPLHF. The chain carries TRBV2 and TRBJ1-6, with a tentative D call TRBD1 (5 bases). The CDR3 spans 16 residues. The ends were cut back, 7 bases at V and 0 bases at J, with 13 bases in the middle. CDR1 is SNHLY and CDR2 is FYNNEI in the germline V gene.

This clonotype was detected ten times or more. The gene calls are TRBV3-1 and TRBJ1-2; D unresolved. Germline-derived CDR1 and CDR2 are LGHDT and YNNKEL (reference sequence). The V end lost 5 bases, the J end lost 5 bases, and 6 bases lay between the germline ends. This CDR3 region has 11 residues. The CDR3 DNA sequence: TGTGCCAGCAGCACCAGTTATGGCTACACCTTC. It encodes CASSTSYGYTF. The whole variable domain, remainder taken from reference TRBV3-1 and TRBJ1-2, is DTAVSQTPKYLVTQMGNDKSIKCEQNLGHDTMYWYKQDSKKFLKIMFSYNNKELIINETVPNRFSPKSPDKAHLNLHINSLELGDSAVYFCASSTSYGYTFGSGTRLTVV.

This clonotype has ten or more counts. The V gene is TRBV2, the J gene TRBJ2-1; the D is unclear. The V and J ends lost 4 bases and 7 bases respectively, with 11 bases between them. Germline V gene lookup returns CDR1 SNHLY and CDR2 FYNNEI. The CDR3 consists of 13 residues. In DNA, the CDR3 is TGTGCCAGCAGTGTCGAAGCAGGTAATGAGCAGTTCTTC. Translation gives CASSVEAGNEQFF.

This clonotype appeared many times. The rearrangement joins TRBV2 to TRBJ1-6; D gene uncertain. The CDR3 has 13 amino acids. The germline V gene has CDR1 SNHLY and CDR2 FYNNEI. The V end lost 2 bases, the J end lost 13 bases, and 12 bases lay between the germline ends. DNA of the CDR3: TGTGCCAGCAGTGAACAAGCTTTGGGTCCCCTCCACTTT. It codes for CASSEQALGPLHF.

This clonotype occurred many times. V gene TRBV7-9 combines with J gene TRBJ2-3; no firm D call. V was pared by 8 bases and J by 2 bases, with 11 bases between. Per the germline V gene, CDR1 is SEHNR and CDR2 is FQNEAQ (reference sequence). The CDR3 runs to 13 residues. CDR3 DNA sequence: TGTGCCAGCGCGGCAGGTTACACAGATACGCAGTATTTT. It specifies CASAAGYTDTQYF.

This rearrangement joins TRBV6-2 or TRBV6-3 to TRBJ1-5; 7 nucleotides line up with TRBD1. The V gene end was trimmed by 2 bases and the J gene end by 0 bases; junction bases not matched to a gene: 13. The CDR3 is 19 amino acids. Germline V gene lookup returns CDR1 MNHEY and CDR2 SVGEGT. The CDR3 DNA reads as TGTGCCAGCAGTTACAGGGACAGACCTAGTGCCTTTAGCAATCAGCCCCAGCATTTT. This codes for CASSYRDRPSAFSNQPQHF.

V and J are TRBV6-2 or TRBV6-3 and TRBJ1-3; D might be TRBD1 (5 bases). The CDR3 covers 14 residues. The V gene's germline CDR1 is MNHEY and CDR2 SVGEGT. Trimming removed 5 bases from V and 0 bases from J, with 8 bases in between. The CDR3 DNA reads TGTGCCAGCAGTGAAGACAGCTCTGGAAACACCATATATTTT. This gives the protein CASSEDSSGNTIYF.

This clonotype was counted at least ten times. The rearrangement joins TRBV12-3 or TRBV12-4 to TRBJ2-2; 10 bases match TRBD1. The CDR3 runs 13 residues. V lost 5 bases, J lost 8 bases, and 2 bases stayed unmatched. The CDR3 bases are TGTGCCAGCAGTCGGACAGGGGGGGGGGAGCTGTTTTTT. It yields the protein CASSRTGGGELFF.

This clonotype has just a few counts. The chain couples TRBV18 to TRBJ2-3, with a tentative D call TRBD1 (5 bases). Germline lookup yields CDR1 KGHSH and CDR2 LQKENI. V was cut by 3 bases and J by 0 bases, with 13 bases left in between. This CDR3 contains 16 residues. The CDR3 sequence: CASSPHPQGSTDTQYF. The CDR3 nucleotides are TGTGCCAGCTCACCCCACCCCCAGGGTAGCACAGATACGCAGTATTTT.

The chain recombines TRBV5-5 with TRBJ2-5; TRBD1 aligns across 10 bases. The CDR3 totals 16 residues. V trimming: 0 bases; J trimming: 4 bases; junction bases outside the gene matches: 6. Germline lookup yields CDR1 SGHKS and CDR2 YYEKEE (reference sequence). The CDR3 region is CASSLEVTGGSETQYF. The CDR3 DNA reads TGTGCCAGCAGCTTGGAGGTGACAGGGGGCTCAGAGACCCAGTACTTC.

The V and J genes are TRBV19 and TRBJ2-2; no reliable D call. The CDR3 has 14 residues. Per germline, CDR1 LNHDA and CDR2 SQIVND (reference sequence). Trimming left V 6 bases short and J 1 base short, with 9 bases between. This CDR3 is CASSSSLNTGELFF. The CDR3 nucleotides are TGTGCCAGTAGCTCCAGCCTGAACACCGGGGAGCTGTTTTTT.

This clonotype was observed at least ten times. The chain uses TRBV6-5 and TRBJ1-1; 7 bases are shared with TRBD1. Unmatched junction bases numbered 9, after V lost 0 bases and J lost 5 bases. The germline gives CDR1 MNHEY, CDR2 SVGAGI. The CDR3 has 16 residues. CDR3 sequence reads: CASSYSPGDSKTEAFF. CDR3 nucleotides: TGTGCCAGCAGTTACTCGCCCGGGGACAGCAAGACTGAAGCTTTCTTT.

The chain uses TRBV27 and TRBJ2-7, with 10 nucleotides matching TRBD1. With V trimmed by 5 bases and J by 2 bases, 3 bases remained unmatched. The CDR3 covers 14 residues. The V gene's germline CDR1 is MNHEY and CDR2 SMNVEV (reference sequence). CDR3 nucleotide sequence: TGTGCCAGCAGTATGACAGGGGGCCCCTACGAGCAGTACTTC. Translated, it gives CASSMTGGPYEQYF.

The gene calls are TRBV4-3 and TRBJ1-2; D is unresolved. Trimming took off 1 base at V and 3 bases at J, with 12 bases between the two ends. The CDR3 length is 15 residues. CDR1 LGHNA and CDR2 YSLEER come from the germline V gene. The CDR3 loop is CASSQVLTGDYGYTF. In nucleotides, the CDR3 is TGCGCCAGCAGCCAAGTCCTTACGGGAGACTATGGCTACACCTTC.

This clonotype was counted at least ten times. J is TRBJ1-1 and V is TRBV6-2 or TRBV6-3; 12 bases map to TRBD1. V lost 4 bases and J lost 6; bases outside the gene matches: 3. CDR1 and CDR2 (germline): MNHEY, SVGEGT. The CDR3 has 14 amino acids. The CDR3 DNA reads as TGTGCCAGCAGTTGGGACAGGGGGCTCGCTGAAGCTTTCTTT. This encodes CASSWDRGLAEAFF.

The chain uses TRBV6-2 or TRBV6-3 and TRBJ2-3, with TRBD2 matching 12 bases. Per the germline V gene, CDR1 is MNHEY and CDR2 is SVGEGT. The CDR3 spans 15 residues. V lost 6 bases to trimming and J lost 4 bases; unmatched junction nucleotides: 5. DNA for the CDR3: TGTGCCAGCAGCCTGACTAGCGGGAGCTCAGATACGCAGTATTTT. Encoded protein: CASSLTSGSSDTQYF.

This clonotype occurred many times. This chain links TRBV5-5 with TRBJ2-1, with D possibly being TRBD1 (7 bases). The germline CDR1 and CDR2 sequences are SGHKS and YYEKEE (reference sequence). The CDR3 loop spans 14 amino acids. V was cut by 4 bases and J by 5 bases, with 13 bases left in between. DNA of the CDR3: TGTGCCAGCAGCCCCAGGGGGGAAGACAATGAGCAGTTCTTC. Encoded protein: CASSPRGEDNEQFF.

This clonotype was counted many times. The CDR3 nucleotides are TGTGCCAGTAGTATAGGACTAGCGGATTACGAGCAGTACTTC. It yields the protein CASSIGLADYEQYF. The V and J genes are TRBV19 and TRBJ2-7, with TRBD2 matching 9 bases. V lost 1 base and J lost 4; bases outside the gene matches: 2. CDR3 length: 14 residues. The germline V gene has CDR1 LNHDA and CDR2 SQIVND (reference sequence).

The sample holds many counts of this clonotype. V is TRBV6-1 and J is TRBJ2-5; 7 bases agree with TRBD1. The V gene end was trimmed by 5 bases and the J gene end by 1 base; junction bases not matched to a gene: 1. Per germline, CDR1 MNHNS and CDR2 SASEGT. The length of the CDR3 is 13 residues. For the CDR3, the DNA is TGTGCCAGCAGTACAGGGGTCCAAGAGACCCAGTACTTC. Translating it yields CASSTGVQETQYF.

This clonotype was recorded at least ten times. The chain uses TRBV18 and TRBJ2-3; 8 nucleotides align to TRBD2. The CDR3 runs 15 residues. Germline V gene sequence: CDR1 KGHSH, CDR2 LQKENI. V was pared by 2 bases and J by 6 bases, with 7 bases of the junction left unmatched. CDR3 in amino acids: CASSPTLGGRDTQYF. The DNA of the CDR3 is TGTGCCAGCTCACCAACCCTAGGCGGGAGGGATACGCAGTATTTT.

This clonotype was observed many times. The V gene is TRBV12-3 or TRBV12-4, the J gene TRBJ1-4; D might be TRBD1 (5 bases). The V gene lost 0 bases and the J gene lost 8 bases, with 10 bases spanning the gap. CDR3 length: 14 amino acids. The CDR3 here is CASSLAQGGEKLFF. The DNA for the CDR3 is TGTGCCAGCAGTTTAGCGCAGGGTGGCGAAAAACTGTTTTTT.

This clonotype was picked up a small number of times. A much larger clone sits a single nucleotide away, making a read error possible. The chain links TRBV12-3 or TRBV12-4 to TRBJ1-2; TRBD1 might be the D (6 bases). There are 13 residues in the CDR3. CDR3 in DNA: TGTACCAGCAGTGTGGACAGCGTCTATGGCTACACCTTC. Protein sequence: CTSSVDSVYGYTF.

Concerning this clonotype itself: It is likely a read error: a sequence one base away is far more abundant. This sequence joins TRBV7-9 and TRBJ2-5, with 7 bases identical to TRBD2. The J call may be mistaken, given a closer DNA end match to TRBJ2-1. This CDR3 has 20 amino acids. Germline loops: CDR1 SEHNR, CDR2 FQNEAQ (reference sequence). This chain's CDR3 is CASCAPGLAGVHRPYNEQFF. The DNA of the CDR3 is TGTGCCAGCTGCGCCCCGGGACTGGCGGGAGTCCACCGTCCCTACAATGAGCAGTTCTTC.

This clonotype has only a few counts. The chain carries TRBV28 and TRBJ2-2; D might be TRBD2 (6 bases). This CDR3 has 15 amino acids. Germline CDR1 MDHEN, CDR2 SYDVKM. Trimming shortened V by 4 bases and J by 4 bases, and 13 bases separated the two germline ends. CDR3 nucleotides: TGTGCCAGCAGTTCCGGGGGTGTCGGCACCGGGGAGCTGTTTTTT. Its translation is CASSSGGVGTGELFF. The complete variable domain, with remaining parts taken from reference TRBV28 and TRBJ2-2, reads DVKVTQSSRYLVKRTGEKVFLECVQDMDHENMFWYRQDPGLGLRLIYFSYDVKMKEKGDIPEGYSVSREKKERFSLILESASTNQTSMYLCASSSGGVGTGELFFGEGSRLTVL.